Presented here are 12 T cell receptor beta chains from one specimen sequenced in a study of Ad26.COV2.S vaccination and SARS-CoV-2 variants. Treatment in this sample: over 15 received Ad26.COV2.S at low or high dose, single or two shots; 5 received placebo; per-sample allocation not given. Sample collection was performed on day 63 after the first vaccine or placebo injection. Some clones are missing from TCRdb's copy, which holds only in-frame ones; the method was immunoSEQ multiplex PCR. Of around 450,000 clones listed, nearly 90% are singletons. Specimen: peripheral blood, collected in a trial of Ad26.COV2.S vaccine versus placebo. The receptors were sampled from a person aged 18-60 years who received the Ad26.COV2.S COVID-19 vaccine or a placebo.

The chain is built from TRBV14 and TRBJ1-6; D uncertain. Germline assignment: CDR1 SGHDN and CDR2 FVKESK. Deletions cut 4 bases from V and 9 bases from J, with 7 bases between. The CDR3 is 12 amino acids. CDR3 in DNA: TGTGCCAGCAGCCCAGGTTTTTCACCCCTCCACTTT. Encoded protein: CASSPGFSPLHF.

The V and J genes are TRBV4-3 and TRBJ1-6; D ambiguous. Germline-derived CDR1 and CDR2 are LGHNA and YSLEER. The CDR3 length is 14 residues. The V and J ends lost 4 bases and 6 bases respectively, with 10 bases between them. Here the CDR3 DNA reads TGCGCCAGCAGCCTGGGTAGTGGTAATTCACCCCTCCACTTT. It codes for CASSLGSGNSPLHF.

The chain employs TRBV19 and TRBJ1-1; the D is unclear. The CDR3 spans 14 residues. Trimming removed 6 bases from V and 0 bases from J, with 11 bases in between. Germline V CDR1 and CDR2: LNHDA, SQIVND (reference sequence). CDR3 nucleotides: TGTGCCAGTAGGCGGGTGGGAATGAACACTGAAGCTTTCTTT. It codes for CASRRVGMNTEAFF.

Turning to this clone: The sample carries other DNA sequences with the same CDR3. This rearrangement joins TRBV10-3 to TRBJ1-5, with D perhaps TRBD1 (5 bases). This CDR3 spans 14 amino acids. Between the trimmed V and J ends, which lost 2 bases and 2 bases, there was a span of 7 bases. Germline V CDR1 and CDR2: ENHRY, SYGVKD. The CDR3 DNA reads as TGTGCCATCAGTGAGGTAGGGGGCAATCAGCCCCAGCATTTT. The encoded protein is CAISEVGGNQPQHF.

This chain links TRBV21-1 with TRBJ2-2; TRBD2 is the table's D call and was not checked against the DNA. TRBV21-1 is shown as a pseudogene. This CDR3 has 18 amino acids. CDR3: CASSKTSGMAGGTGELFF. The CDR3 nucleotides are TGTGCCAGCAGCAAAACGAGCGGGATGGCCGGAGGAACCGGGGAGCTGTTTTTT.

This clone was counted a single time. The chain joins TRBV3-1 (or the pseudogene TRBV3-2) to TRBJ2-7, with TRBD2 identical over 7 bases. V dropped 2 bases and J dropped 4; count of bases not matched to a gene: 5. The length of the CDR3 is 14 residues. Germline CDR1 is LGHDT and CDR2 is YNNKEL (reference sequence). The DNA for the CDR3 is TGTGCCAGCAGCCAACTAGCGGTTACTTACGAGCAGTACTTC. Translation gives CASSQLAVTYEQYF.

The V gene is TRBV30, the J gene TRBJ1-2; the match to TRBD1 covers 12 bases. The J segment lost 8 bases and the V segment lost 4 bases, leaving 17 bases of the junction unmatched. Germline CDR1 GTSNPN, CDR2 SVGIG (reference sequence). CDR3 length: 17 residues. Written as DNA, the CDR3 is TGTGCCTGGACTGGGGCCTGGGGGACAGGGGGCGCGGGAGGCTACACCTTC. The encoded protein is CAWTGAWGTGGAGGYTF.

The CDR3 DNA follows: TGTGCCAGCAGTGAGCCAGGGAAGAGGGCAGATACGCAGTATTTT. As protein: CASSEPGKRADTQYF. This sequence joins TRBV6-1 and TRBJ2-3; D is perhaps TRBD1 or TRBD2 (5 bases each). Germline V gene data show CDR1 as MNHNS and CDR2 as SASEGT. The V and J ends lost 3 bases and 4 bases respectively, with 14 bases between them. The CDR3 extends over 15 amino acids.

The chain is built from TRBV12-3 or TRBV12-4 and TRBJ1-4, with unresolved D. The CDR3 has 13 residues. Trimming shortened V by 3 bases and J by 10 bases, and 12 bases separated the two germline ends. The CDR3 loop reads CASSFQIMGKLFF. DNA of the CDR3: TGTGCCAGCAGTTTCCAGATAATGGGAAAACTGTTTTTT.

The chain carries TRBV7-3 and TRBJ1-4, with D perhaps matching TRBD1 (5 bases). Germline CDR1 SGHTA, CDR2 FQGTGA. This CDR3 spans 15 amino acids. V lost 0 bases to trimming and J lost 6 bases, with 11 bases between them. DNA for the CDR3: TGTGCCAGCAGCTTAACCGGGACGGGAGATGAAAAACTGTTTTTT. Translating it yields CASSLTGTGDEKLFF.

The chain has TRBV15 and TRBJ1-2, with D possibly matching TRBD1 (5 bases). Trimming took 3 bases from V and 5 from J, leaving 16 bases between them. Germline CDR1 LNHNV, CDR2 YYDKDF (reference sequence). The CDR3 totals 15 residues. The CDR3 loop is CATSSLKAGRYGYTF. Here the CDR3 DNA reads TGTGCCACCAGCAGTTTAAAGGCAGGGAGGTATGGCTACACCTTC.

The rearrangement uses TRBV3-1 (or the pseudogene TRBV3-2) and TRBJ1-2, with D perhaps TRBD1 (5 bases). Germline loops: CDR1 LGHDT, CDR2 YNNKEL (reference sequence). The CDR3 runs 12 residues. V was pared by 4 bases and J by 6 bases, with 9 bases between. This chain's CDR3 is CASSRQTDGYTF. The CDR3 nucleotides are TGTGCCAGCAGCCGACAGACAGATGGCTACACCTTC.